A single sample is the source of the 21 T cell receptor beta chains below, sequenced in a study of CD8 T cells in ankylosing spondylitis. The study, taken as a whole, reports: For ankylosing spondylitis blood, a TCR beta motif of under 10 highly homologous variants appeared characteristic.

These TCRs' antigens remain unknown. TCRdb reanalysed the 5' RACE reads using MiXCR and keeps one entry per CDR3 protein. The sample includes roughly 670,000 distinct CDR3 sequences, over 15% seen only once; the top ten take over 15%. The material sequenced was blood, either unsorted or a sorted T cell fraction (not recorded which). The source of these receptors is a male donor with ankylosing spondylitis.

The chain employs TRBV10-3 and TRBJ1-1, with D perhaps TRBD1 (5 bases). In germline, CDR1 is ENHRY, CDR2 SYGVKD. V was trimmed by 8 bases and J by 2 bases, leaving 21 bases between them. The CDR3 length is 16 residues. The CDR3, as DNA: TGTGCCATCGGTCGTCCCCTTGGGCAGGGAAACACTGAAGCTTTCTTT. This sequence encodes CAIGRPLGQGNTEAFF.

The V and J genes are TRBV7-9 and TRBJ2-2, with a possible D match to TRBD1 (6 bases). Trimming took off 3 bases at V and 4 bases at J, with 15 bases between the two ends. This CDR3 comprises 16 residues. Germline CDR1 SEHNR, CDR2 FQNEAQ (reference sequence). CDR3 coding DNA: TGTGCCAGCAGCTTTGGGGGCGATCTAAGCACCGGGGAGCTGTTTTTT. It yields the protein CASSFGGDLSTGELFF.

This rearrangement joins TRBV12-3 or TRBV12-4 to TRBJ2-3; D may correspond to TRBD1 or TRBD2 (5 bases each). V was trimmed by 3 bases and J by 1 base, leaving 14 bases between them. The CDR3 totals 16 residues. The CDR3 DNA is TGTGCCAGCAGTTTGGGGGTTTCTAGACGCACAGATACGCAGTATTTT. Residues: CASSLGVSRRTDTQYF.

The CDR3 region has the DNA TGTGCCAGCAGCGACCCCGGGACAGGGGTCGCCTATGGCTACACCTTC. Its translation: CASSDPGTGVAYGYTF. The chain employs TRBV6-1 and TRBJ1-2; 10 nucleotides match TRBD1. Germline trimming cut 6 bases from V and 4 bases from J; bases unmatched to any gene: 11. The V gene's germline CDR1 is MNHNS and CDR2 SASEGT. This CDR3 is built from 16 residues.

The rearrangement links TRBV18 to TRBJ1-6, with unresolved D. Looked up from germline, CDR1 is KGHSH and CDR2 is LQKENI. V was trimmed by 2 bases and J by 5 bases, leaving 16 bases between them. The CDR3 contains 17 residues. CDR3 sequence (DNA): TGTGCCAGCTCACCAATGGAAGCAAGCCTTAATAATTCACCCCTCCACTTT. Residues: CASSPMEASLNNSPLHF.

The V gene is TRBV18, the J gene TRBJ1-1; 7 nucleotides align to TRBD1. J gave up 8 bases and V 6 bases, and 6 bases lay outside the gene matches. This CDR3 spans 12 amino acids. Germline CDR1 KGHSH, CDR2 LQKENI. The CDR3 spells CASSPTGPEAFF. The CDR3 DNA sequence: TGTGCCAGCTCTCCGACAGGGCCCGAAGCTTTCTTT.

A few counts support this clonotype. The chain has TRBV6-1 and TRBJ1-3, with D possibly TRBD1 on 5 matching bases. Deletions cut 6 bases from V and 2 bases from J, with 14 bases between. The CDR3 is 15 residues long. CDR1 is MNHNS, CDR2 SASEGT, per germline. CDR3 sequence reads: CASRPEGPPGNTIYF. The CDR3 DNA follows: TGTGCCAGCAGACCGGAGGGGCCCCCTGGAAACACCATATATTTT.

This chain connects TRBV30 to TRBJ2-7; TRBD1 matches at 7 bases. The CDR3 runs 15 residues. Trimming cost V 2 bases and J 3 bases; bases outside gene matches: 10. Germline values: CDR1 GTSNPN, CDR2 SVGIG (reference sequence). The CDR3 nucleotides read TGTGCCTGGAGTCACGAGGGACAGCGAAACTACGAGCAGTACTTC. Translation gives CAWSHEGQRNYEQYF.

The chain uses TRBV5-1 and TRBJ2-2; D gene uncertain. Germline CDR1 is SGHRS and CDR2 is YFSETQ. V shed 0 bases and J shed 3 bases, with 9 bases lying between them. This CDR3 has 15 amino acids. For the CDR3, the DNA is TGCGCCAGCAGCTTGGATCTTCGAGACACCGGGGAGCTGTTTTTT. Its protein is CASSLDLRDTGELFF.

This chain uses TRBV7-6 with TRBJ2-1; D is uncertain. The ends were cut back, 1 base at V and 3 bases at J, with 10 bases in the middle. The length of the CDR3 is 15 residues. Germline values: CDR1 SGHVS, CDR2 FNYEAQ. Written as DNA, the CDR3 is TGTGCCAGCAGCTTAGAGGCCCCGAACTACAATGAGCAGTTCTTC. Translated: CASSLEAPNYNEQFF.

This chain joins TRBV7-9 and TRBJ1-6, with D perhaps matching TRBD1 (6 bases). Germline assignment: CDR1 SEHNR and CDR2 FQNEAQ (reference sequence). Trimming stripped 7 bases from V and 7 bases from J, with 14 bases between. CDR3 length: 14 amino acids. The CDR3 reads CASIGTGLNSPLHF. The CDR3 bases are TGTGCCAGCATCGGAACAGGGCTAAATTCACCCCTCCACTTT.

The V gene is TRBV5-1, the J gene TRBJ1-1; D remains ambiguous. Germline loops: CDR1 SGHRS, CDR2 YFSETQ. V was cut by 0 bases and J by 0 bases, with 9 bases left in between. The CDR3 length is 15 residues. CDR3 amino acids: CASSLDNTLNTEAFF. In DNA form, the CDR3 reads TGCGCCAGCAGCTTGGACAATACACTGAACACTGAAGCTTTCTTT.

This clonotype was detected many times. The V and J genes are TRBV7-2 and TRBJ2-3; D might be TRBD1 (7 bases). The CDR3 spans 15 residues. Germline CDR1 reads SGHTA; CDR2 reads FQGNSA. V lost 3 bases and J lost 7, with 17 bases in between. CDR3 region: CASSLTGTGRNTQYF. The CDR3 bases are TGTGCCAGCAGCTTGACAGGGACGGGGAGGAATACGCAGTATTTT.

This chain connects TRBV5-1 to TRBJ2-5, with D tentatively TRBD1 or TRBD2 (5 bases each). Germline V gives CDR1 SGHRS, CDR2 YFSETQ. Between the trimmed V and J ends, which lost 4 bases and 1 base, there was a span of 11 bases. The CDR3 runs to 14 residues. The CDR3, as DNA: TGCGCCAGCAGCCCTCTGGGGGTCCAAGAGACCCAGTACTTC. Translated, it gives CASSPLGVQETQYF. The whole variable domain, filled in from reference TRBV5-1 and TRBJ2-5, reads KAGVTQTPRYLIKTRGQQVTLSCSPISGHRSVSWYQQTPGQGLQFLFEYFSETQRNKGNFPGRFSGRQFSNSRSEMNVSTLELGDSALYLCASSPLGVQETQYFGPGTRLLVL.

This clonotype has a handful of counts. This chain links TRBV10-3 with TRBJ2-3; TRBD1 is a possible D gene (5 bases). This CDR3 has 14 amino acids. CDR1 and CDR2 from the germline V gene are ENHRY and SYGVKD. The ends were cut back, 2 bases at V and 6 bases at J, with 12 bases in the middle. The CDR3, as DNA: TGTGCCATCAGTGAGGACAGAACCCAGGATACGCAGTATTTT. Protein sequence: CAISEDRTQDTQYF.

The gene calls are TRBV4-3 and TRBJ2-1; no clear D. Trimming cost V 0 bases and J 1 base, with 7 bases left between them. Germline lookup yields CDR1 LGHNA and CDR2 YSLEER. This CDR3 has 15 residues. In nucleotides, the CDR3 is TGCGCCAGCAGCCAAGATGCTGGTTCCTACAATGAGCAGTTCTTC. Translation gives CASSQDAGSYNEQFF.

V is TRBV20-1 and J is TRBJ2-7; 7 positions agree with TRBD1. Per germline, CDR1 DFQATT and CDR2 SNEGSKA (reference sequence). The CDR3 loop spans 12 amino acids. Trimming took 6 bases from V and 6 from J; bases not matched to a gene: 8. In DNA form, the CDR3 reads TGCAGTGCGGTTACAGGGGACGTCGAGCAGTACTTC. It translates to CSAVTGDVEQYF.

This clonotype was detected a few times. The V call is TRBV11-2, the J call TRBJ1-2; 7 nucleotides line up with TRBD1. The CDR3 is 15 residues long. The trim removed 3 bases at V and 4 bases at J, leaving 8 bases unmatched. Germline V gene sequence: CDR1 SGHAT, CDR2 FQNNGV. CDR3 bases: TGTGCCAGCAGCTTTCCTCAGGGGGACGGCTATGGCTACACCTTC. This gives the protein CASSFPQGDGYGYTF.

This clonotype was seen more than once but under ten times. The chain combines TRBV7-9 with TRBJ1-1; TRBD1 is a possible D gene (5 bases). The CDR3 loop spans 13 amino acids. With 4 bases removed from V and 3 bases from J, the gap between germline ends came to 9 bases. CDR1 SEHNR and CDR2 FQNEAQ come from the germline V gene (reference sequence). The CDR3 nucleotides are TGTGCCAGCAGCTCCCGGGGGTACACTGAAGCTTTCTTT. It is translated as CASSSRGYTEAFF.

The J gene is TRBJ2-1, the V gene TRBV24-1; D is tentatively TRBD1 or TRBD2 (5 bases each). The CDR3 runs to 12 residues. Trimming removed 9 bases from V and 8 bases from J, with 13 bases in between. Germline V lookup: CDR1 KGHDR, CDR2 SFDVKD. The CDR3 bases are TGTGCCACCTCAAGTTGGGACGATGAGCAGTTCTTC. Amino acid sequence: CATSSWDDEQFF.

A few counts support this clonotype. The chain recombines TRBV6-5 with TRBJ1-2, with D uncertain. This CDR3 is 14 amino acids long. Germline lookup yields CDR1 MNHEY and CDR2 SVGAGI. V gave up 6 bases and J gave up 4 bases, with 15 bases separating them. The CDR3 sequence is CASRSSAASYGYTF. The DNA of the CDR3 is TGTGCCAGCAGGTCCTCCGCGGCCAGCTATGGCTACACCTTC.